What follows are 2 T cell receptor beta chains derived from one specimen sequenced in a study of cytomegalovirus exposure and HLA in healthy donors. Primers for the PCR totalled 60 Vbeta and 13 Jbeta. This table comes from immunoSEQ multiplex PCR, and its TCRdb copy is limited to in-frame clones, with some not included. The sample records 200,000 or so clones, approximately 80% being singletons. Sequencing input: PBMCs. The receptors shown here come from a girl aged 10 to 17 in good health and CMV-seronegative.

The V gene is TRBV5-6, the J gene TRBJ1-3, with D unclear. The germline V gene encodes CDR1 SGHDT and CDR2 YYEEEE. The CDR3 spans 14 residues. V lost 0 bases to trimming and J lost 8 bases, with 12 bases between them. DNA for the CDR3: TGTGCCAGCAGCTTGGGGCAGCGATCGGACACCATATATTTT. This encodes CASSLGQRSDTIYF.

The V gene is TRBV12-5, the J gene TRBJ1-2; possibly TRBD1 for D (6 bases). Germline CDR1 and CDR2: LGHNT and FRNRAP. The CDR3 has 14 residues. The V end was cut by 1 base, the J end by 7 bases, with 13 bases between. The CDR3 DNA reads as TGTGCTAGTGGTTTGGGAAGGACAGTTGGTGGCTACACCTTC. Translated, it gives CASGLGRTVGGYTF.